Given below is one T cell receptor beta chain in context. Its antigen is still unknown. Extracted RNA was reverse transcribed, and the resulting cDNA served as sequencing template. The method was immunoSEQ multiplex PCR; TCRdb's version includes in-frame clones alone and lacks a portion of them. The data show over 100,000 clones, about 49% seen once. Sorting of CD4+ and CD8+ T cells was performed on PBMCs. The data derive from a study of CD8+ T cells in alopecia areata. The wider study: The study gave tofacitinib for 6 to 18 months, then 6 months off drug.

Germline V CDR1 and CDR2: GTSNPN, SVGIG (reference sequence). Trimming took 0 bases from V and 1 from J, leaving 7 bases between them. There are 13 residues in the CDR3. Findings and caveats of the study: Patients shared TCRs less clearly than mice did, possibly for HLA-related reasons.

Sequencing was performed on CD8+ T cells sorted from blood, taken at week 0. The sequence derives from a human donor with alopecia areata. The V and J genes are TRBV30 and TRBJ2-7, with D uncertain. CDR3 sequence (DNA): TGTGCCTGGAGTGTAGGCCTATCCTACGAGCAGTACTTC. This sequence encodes CAWSVGLSYEQYF.